The TCR beta chain under discussion was sequenced for a study of shared clonotypes between healthy human individuals. Study-level results: Rarefaction showed sorted-subset sequencing was incomplete despite large depth.

A remark on this clone: Its antigen remains unknown.

Germline V gene sequence: CDR1 MDHEN, CDR2 SYDVKM. The ends were cut back, 2 bases at V and 5 bases at J, with 18 bases in the middle. The CDR3 sequence is 16 residues long. Method: immunoSEQ multiplex PCR; TCRdb's copy keeps in-frame clones and lacks some. The sample contains millions of clones, just over 90% of which appear only once. The sequencing input was naive CD4+ T cells sorted from blood. This sample's subset: CD45RA+ positively selected. The origin of this receptor is a man younger than 30 in good health. The chain couples TRBV28 to TRBJ2-5, with D unresolved. CDR3 sequence reads: CASSLNPGKVGETQYF. In DNA, the CDR3 is TGTGCCAGCAGTTTAAATCCTGGAAAAGTTGGGGAGACCCAGTACTTC.